What follows are 13 T cell receptor beta chains derived from one specimen sequenced in a study of T cell repertoires in cytomegalovirus infection. TCRdb re-called the reads through MiXCR, storing one row per CDR3 protein. The sample has almost 300,000 distinct CDR3 sequences; about a tenth are singletons. Input material: PBMCs. Every receptor here comes from a human donor in good health (CMV status not recorded). Some clones in this sample may be carry-over from other donors' samples.

This clonotype was counted at least ten times. The chain links TRBV7-6 to TRBJ1-5; D gene unclear. Germline values: CDR1 SGHVS, CDR2 FNYEAQ. Deletions cut 1 base from V and 2 bases from J, with 12 bases between. CDR3 size: 16 residues. The CDR3 bases are TGTGCCAGCAGCTTAGGTACGGGTTACGGCAATCAGCCCCAGCATTTT. This codes for CASSLGTGYGNQPQHF.

In its sample, this clonotype was seen a few times. The chain employs TRBV6-6 and TRBJ1-1; D unclear. The CDR3 totals 15 residues. Trimming shortened V by 6 bases and J by 2 bases, and 16 bases separated the two germline ends. Germline CDR1 and CDR2: MNHNY and SVGAGI (reference sequence). In DNA, the CDR3 is TGTGCCAGCAGACGGACCGACCGAGGAAACACTGAAGCTTTCTTT. Its protein is CASRRTDRGNTEAFF.

This clonotype was seen repeatedly, ten times or more. The chain links TRBV4-3 to TRBJ1-1; 7 positions match TRBD1. Germline-derived CDR1 and CDR2 are LGHNA and YSLEER. The V gene end was trimmed by 2 bases and the J gene end by 8 bases; junction bases not matched to a gene: 8. The CDR3 is 14 amino acids. The CDR3 region is CASSQRGGGPEAFF. As DNA, the CDR3 is TGCGCCAGCAGCCAACGCGGAGGGGGCCCCGAAGCTTTCTTT.

This clonotype has a handful of counts. The chain has TRBV6-2 or TRBV6-3 and TRBJ1-1, with a possible D match to TRBD1 (5 bases). Germline V gives CDR1 MNHEY, CDR2 SVGEGT. V was clipped by 8 bases and J by 1 base, with 11 bases between them. The length of the CDR3 is 13 residues. CDR3: CASVGTANTEAFF. For the CDR3, the DNA is TGTGCCAGCGTAGGGACGGCGAACACTGAAGCTTTCTTT.

Remarks on this clonotype: A much larger clone lies one base from this, so it may be a read error. V and J are TRBV29-1 and TRBJ1-2; TRBD1 agrees at 7 bases. The CDR3 spans 13 residues. The germline gives CDR1 SQVTM, CDR2 ANQGSEA. Trimming took 6 bases from V and 7 from J; bases not matched to a gene: 11. CDR3 bases: TGCAGCGTCGAGACAGGGACAAGCTGTGGCTACACCTTC. As protein: CSVETGTSCGYTF.

This clonotype was seen at least ten times. The chain links TRBV29-1 to TRBJ1-4; TRBD1 aligns across 8 bases. This CDR3 is built from 13 residues. V gave up 8 bases and J gave up 6 bases; unmatched junction bases: 8. From germline, CDR1 is SQVTM and CDR2 ANQGSEA. The CDR3 DNA reads as TGCAGCACCAGGACAGGGAGGGATGAAAAACTGTTTTTT. It specifies CSTRTGRDEKLFF. The full variable domain, with the rest looked up from reference TRBV29-1 and TRBJ1-4, is SAVISQKPSRDICQRGTSLTIQCQVDSQVTMMFWYRQQPGQSLTLIATANQGSEATYESGFVIDKFPISRPNLTFSTLTVSNMSPEDSSIYLCSTRTGRDEKLFFGSGTQLSVL.

J is TRBJ1-2 and V is TRBV19, with 7 bases lining up with TRBD1. This CDR3 is built from 14 residues. Germline V gene lookup returns CDR1 LNHDA and CDR2 SQIVND (reference sequence). With 9 bases clipped from V and 7 bases from J, the junction kept 14 bases outside the gene matches. CDR3 protein: CASRGDRASFGYTF. In DNA, the CDR3 is TGTGCCAGCCGAGGCGACAGGGCCTCGTTTGGCTACACCTTC.

This clonotype was picked up a small number of times. The chain carries TRBV25-1 and TRBJ1-2; tentative D call: TRBD1 (6 bases). V was trimmed by 3 bases and J by 4 bases, leaving 12 bases between them. Germline V gives CDR1 MGHDK, CDR2 SYGVNS. The CDR3 runs 14 residues. The CDR3 is CASSDAQDSYGYTF. In DNA form, the CDR3 reads TGTGCCAGCAGTGATGCCCAGGACAGCTATGGCTACACCTTC.

This clonotype was recorded at least ten times. The chain is built from TRBV20-1 and TRBJ2-7; 7 bases map to TRBD1. With V trimmed by 6 bases and J by 2 bases, 7 bases remained unmatched. CDR3 size: 13 residues. Germline values: CDR1 DFQATT, CDR2 SNEGSKA (reference sequence). The chain's CDR3 is CSAMTGITYEQYV. The CDR3, as DNA: TGCAGTGCGATGACAGGGATCACCTACGAGCAGTACGTC.

The chain combines TRBV19 with TRBJ1-1; D uncertain. Trimming cost V 5 bases and J 6 bases, with 22 bases left between them. Germline assignment: CDR1 LNHDA and CDR2 SQIVND (reference sequence). This CDR3 spans 16 amino acids. In nucleotides, the CDR3 is TGTGCCAGTAGTGGGGAGGTCGGAGGTTTTCAACCTGAAGCTTTCTTT. It translates to CASSGEVGGFQPEAFF.

This clonotype has ten or more counts. The V and J genes are TRBV25-1 and TRBJ1-6; D might be TRBD1 (6 bases). Germline-derived CDR1 and CDR2 are MGHDK and SYGVNS. V lost 1 base and J 7 bases, leaving 11 bases between the germline ends. The CDR3 loop spans 15 amino acids. CDR3 sequence: CASSESGGWNSPLHF. The CDR3 region has the DNA TGTGCCAGCAGTGAATCGGGGGGCTGGAATTCACCCCTCCACTTT.

This clonotype was seen repeatedly, ten times or more. J is TRBJ2-7 and V is TRBV4-1; D unresolved. The germline gives CDR1 MGHRA, CDR2 YSYEKL. The CDR3 has 14 residues. Trimming stripped 0 bases from V and 0 bases from J, with 6 bases between. The CDR3 sequence is CASSQEWSSYEQYF. CDR3 in DNA: TGCGCCAGCAGCCAAGAATGGAGCTCCTACGAGCAGTACTTC.

In its sample, this clonotype was seen many times. This chain connects TRBV13 to TRBJ1-2, with 11 bases that match TRBD1. The V gene end was trimmed by 4 bases and the J gene end by 4 bases; junction bases not matched to a gene: 8. Germline CDR1 reads PRHDT; CDR2 reads FYEKMQ (reference sequence). This CDR3 has 16 amino acids. CDR3 loop: CASSSGGTGGFYGYTF. Written as DNA, the CDR3 is TGTGCCAGCAGCTCCGGGGGGACAGGGGGTTTCTATGGCTACACCTTC.